This TCR beta chain was identified during a study of blood T cell repertoires in COVID-19. The CDR3 runs 12 residues. Per germline, CDR1 ENHRY and CDR2 SYGVKD. Trimming removed 0 bases at V and 3 bases at J, with 3 bases between. Libraries were prepared by immunoSEQ multiplex PCR; TCRdb keeps only in-frame clonotypes and omits some of them. The data contain 5,000 to 7,000 clones, 91% of them singletons. Material: peripheral blood. The TCR comes from a human donor in a cohort sampled during active COVID-19. The J gene is TRBJ2-7, the V gene TRBV10-3; D remains unclear. The CDR3 loop is CAISESGYEQYF. The CDR3 DNA reads as TGTGCCATCAGTGAGTCCGGCTACGAGCAGTACTTC.